Listed below are T cell receptor beta chains from one sample, sequenced in a study of graft-versus-host responses after intestinal transplantation. Generated by immunoSEQ multiplex PCR, the TCRdb table keeps only in-frame clones and is missing some. The sample lists about 22,000 clones; around two fifths were seen once. The starting material was alloreactive CD8+ T cells from a mixed lymphocyte reaction culture, obtained before intestinal transplant. The receptor source for this set is a human patient who received an intestinal transplant. CDR3s include the opening cysteine and the closing phenylalanine or tryptophan. D genes are given only for firm matches. Clone size is not always given. Where it is, it says once, few, many or a class for expanded clones.

. | TRBJ2-7 | TRBV6-1 | . | TGTGCCAGCAGTGATACGGGACAACTCTACGAGCAGTACTTC | CASSDTGQLYEQYF
medium-sized | TRBJ2-7 | TRBV28 | . | TGTGCCAGCAGGGTCGGCTCCTACGAGCAGTACTTC | CASRVGSYEQYF
medium-sized | TRBJ1-5 | TRBV12-5 | TRBD1 | TGTGCTAGTGGTTTGTTACAGGGGCAGCCCCAGCATTTT | CASGLLQGQPQHF
few | TRBJ2-7 | TRBV7-8 | TRBD2 | TGTGCCAGCAGCTTCGGGACTAGCGTCGGCGGCGAGCAGTACTTC | CASSFGTSVGGEQYF
. | TRBJ2-2 | TRBV7-2 | . | TGTGCCAGCAGCTTAGGGGGCCTCGGGGAGCTGTTTTTT | CASSLGGLGELFF
. | TRBJ2-2 | TRBV6-1 | . | TGTGCCAGCAGGGATCGACCGAACACCGGGGAGCTGTTTTTT | CASRDRPNTGELFF
few | TRBJ1-2 | TRBV2 | . | TGTGCCAGCAGCACGTTACTACAGTCACCCTATGGCTACACCTTC | CASSTLLQSPYGYTF
. | TRBJ2-4 | TRBV6-6 | . | TGTGCCAGCGGTCCCTTAGGGTCAGGAAACATTCAGTACTTC | CASGPLGSGNIQYF
few | TRBJ1-5 | TRBV30 | . | TGTGCCTGGAGTGTAATGGGCCTTTCGGAGCCCCAGCATTTT | CAWSVMGLSEPQHF
. | TRBJ1-3 | TRBV19 | TRBD1 | TGTGCCAGTAGTATAGGGACAGGGGTTGGAAACACCATATATTTT | CASSIGTGVGNTIYF
. | TRBJ1-2 | TRBV28 | . | TGTGCCAGCAGTGAGTTTTATGGCTACACCTTC | CASSEFYGYTF
. | TRBJ2-7 | TRBV27 | . | TGTGCCAGCAGAAATACCTGGGACACCCCCTACGAGCAGTACTTC | CASRNTWDTPYEQYF
. | TRBJ1-2 | TRBV6-1 | TRBD1 | TGTGCCAGCAGACGGAACAGGGGGCCGGACTATGGCTACACCTTC | CASRRNRGPDYGYTF
few | TRBJ2-7 | TRBV5-6 | TRBD1 | TGTGCCAGCAGCTCCGGAGGGACAGGGCCAAAAGAGCAGTACTTC | CASSSGGTGPKEQYF
once | TRBJ1-5 | TRBV12-5 | . | TGTGCTAGTGGTTTGGAAATAGCGAGGGGGGGCCAGCCCCAGCATTTT | CASGLEIARGGQPQHF
. | TRBJ2-3 | TRBV5-4 | . | TGTGCCAGCAGCCCCCGCGCGACAGATACGCAGTATTTT | CASSPRATDTQYF
few | TRBJ2-7 | TRBV6-1 | TRBD2 | TGTGCCAGCAGTTTCCTAGCGGGAATGATATACGAGCAGTACTTC | CASSFLAGMIYEQYF
few | TRBJ1-1 | TRBV19 | . | TGTGCCAGTCGGTGGAGTTCAGGGAACGGGGTTGAAGCTTTCTTT | CASRWSSGNGVEAFF
. | TRBJ2-7 | TRBV12-5 | . | TGTGCTAGTTCGTCGGACCCGGAAAAGGAGCAGTACTTC | CASSSDPEKEQYF
. | TRBJ1-2 | TRBV5-1 | . | TGCGCCAGCAGCCCGGGGGACTATGGCTACACCTTC | CASSPGDYGYTF